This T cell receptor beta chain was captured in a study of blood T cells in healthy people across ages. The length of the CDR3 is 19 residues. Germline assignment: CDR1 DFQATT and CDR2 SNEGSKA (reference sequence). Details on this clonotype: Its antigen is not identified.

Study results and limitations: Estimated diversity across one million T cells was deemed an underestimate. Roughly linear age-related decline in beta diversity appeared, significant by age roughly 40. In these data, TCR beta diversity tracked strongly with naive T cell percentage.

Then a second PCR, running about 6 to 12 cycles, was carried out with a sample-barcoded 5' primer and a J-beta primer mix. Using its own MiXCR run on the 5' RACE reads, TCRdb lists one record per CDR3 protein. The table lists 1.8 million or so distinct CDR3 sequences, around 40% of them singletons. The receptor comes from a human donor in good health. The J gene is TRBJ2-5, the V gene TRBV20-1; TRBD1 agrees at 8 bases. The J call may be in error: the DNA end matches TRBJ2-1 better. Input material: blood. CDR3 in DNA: TGCAGTGCTAGAGATCAAAACCTTTCGGGGACAGGAATGCAAGAGACCCAGTTCTTC. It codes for CSARDQNLSGTGMQETQFF.